This TCR beta chain was retrieved from a study of PD-1 blockade in classical Hodgkin lymphoma. Study-level points and caveats: With CD4+ cells, TCR diversity rose significantly by C4D1, but not with CD8+ cells. Differences between repertoires have undefined causes, possibly disease activity or prior therapy. Baseline TCR diversity was reportedly lower in newly diagnosed patients than in healthy donors. It was reported as lower still in relapsed/refractory patients.

The CDR3 is 17 residues long. Germline V gene lookup returns CDR1 SGHVS and CDR2 FQNEAQ. With 4 bases removed from V and 1 base from J, the gap between germline ends came to 16 bases. As concerns this clone: Antigen specificity is unknown.

Indicated time point: cycle 4 day 1 (C4D1), after 5 to 7 weeks of nivolumab. Each patient relapsed following autologous stem cell transplantation, and prior brentuximab vedotin exposure differed. TCRdb's copy holds only in-frame clones and misses some; the assay was immunoSEQ multiplex PCR. The repertoire has tens of thousands of clones, 90% of them found once; the top ten carry 2.5% to 3.5%. The sequences come from peripheral blood mononuclear cells (PBMCs), collected before the fourth cycle of nivolumab. The gene calls are TRBV7-8 and TRBJ2-2, with D possibly called TRBD1 or TRBD2 (5 bases each). The receptor comes from a human donor with classical Hodgkin lymphoma. The CDR3 DNA sequence: TGTGCCAGCAGCTACTTTCGGGTGGGACGGAACACCGGGGAGCTGTTTTTT. As protein: CASSYFRVGRNTGELFF.